A selection of T cell receptor beta chains follows, all from one sample in a study of post-analysis software for immune sequencing data. MiXCR, applied by TCRdb to the PCR reads, yields one record per CDR3 protein. Among under 900,000 distinct CDR3 sequences listed, approximately 53% were seen once. Sequenced sample: blood. Receptors were obtained from a girl aged 5-17 years with multiple sclerosis. The CDR3 runs from the conserved cysteine through the conserved F or W. A D gene is named only where the DNA matches it firmly. Only part of the rows carry a size: once, few, many, or a class if the clone is expanded.

j_gene | abundance | d_gene | v_gene | CDR3aa | CDR3nt
TRBJ2-7 | NA | TRBD1 | TRBV18 | CASSPKGAGEQYF | TGTGCCAGCTCACCTAAGGGGGCCGGGGAGCAGTACTTC
TRBJ2-7 | many | TRBD2 | TRBV29-1 | CSVGLAGGPSSYEQYF | TGCAGCGTGGGACTAGCGGGAGGGCCGAGCTCCTACGAGCAGTACTTC
TRBJ2-3 | NA | NA | TRBV19 | CATRSVSRGDTQYF | TGTGCCACCCGAAGCGTCTCCCGGGGCGATACGCAGTATTTT
TRBJ1-1 | NA | NA | TRBV5-5 | CASSYTNTEAFF | TGTGCCAGCAGCTACACGAACACTGAAGCTTTCTTT
TRBJ2-7 | few | NA | TRBV20-1 | CSARHGQSYEQYF | TGCAGTGCTAGACATGGACAGTCCTACGAGCAGTACTTC
TRBJ2-3 | NA | NA | TRBV3-1 | CASSQGGFSTDTQYF | TGTGCCAGCAGCCAAGGGGGATTTAGCACAGATACGCAGTATTTT
TRBJ2-6 | NA | NA | TRBV5-1 | CASSFGSGANVLTF | TGCGCCAGCAGCTTCGGCTCTGGGGCCAACGTCCTGACTTTC
TRBJ2-5 | NA | NA | TRBV4-1 | CASSPKNEETQYF | TGCGCCAGCAGCCCCAAGAACGAAGAGACCCAGTACTTC
TRBJ2-4 | NA | NA | TRBV2 | CACTNSARTNIQYF | TGTGCCTGCACCAACTCAGCTCGTACAAACATTCAGTACTTC
TRBJ2-7 | many | NA | TRBV18 | CASSPDSSYEQYF | TGTGCCAGCAGCCCCGACAGCTCCTACGAGCAGTACTTC
TRBJ2-5 | NA | TRBD2 | TRBV3-1 | CASSQPQLAGLREQYF | TGTGCCAGCAGCCAACCCCAGCTAGCGGGATTGCGTGAGCAGTACTTC